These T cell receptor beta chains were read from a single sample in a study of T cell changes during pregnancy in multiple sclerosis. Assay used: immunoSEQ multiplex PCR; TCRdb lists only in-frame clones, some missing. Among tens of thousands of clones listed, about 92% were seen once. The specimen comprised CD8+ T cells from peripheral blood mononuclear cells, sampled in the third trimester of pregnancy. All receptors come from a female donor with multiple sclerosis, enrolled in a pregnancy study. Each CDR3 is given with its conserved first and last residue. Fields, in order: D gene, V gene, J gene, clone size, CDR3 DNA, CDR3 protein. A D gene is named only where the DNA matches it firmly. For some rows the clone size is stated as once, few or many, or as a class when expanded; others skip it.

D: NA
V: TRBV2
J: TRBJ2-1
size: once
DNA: TGTGCCAGCGCGGAGGTAAGGAATGAGCAGTTCTTC
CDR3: CASAEVRNEQFF

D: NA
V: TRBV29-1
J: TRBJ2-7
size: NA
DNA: TGCAGCGTAAAAGTCGGCGGGTCCTACGAGCAGTACTTC
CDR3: CSVKVGGSYEQYF

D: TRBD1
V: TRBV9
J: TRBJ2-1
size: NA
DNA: TGTGCCAGCAACCCAGGGGGCGCTTCCTACAATGAGCAGTTCTTC
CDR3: CASNPGGASYNEQFF

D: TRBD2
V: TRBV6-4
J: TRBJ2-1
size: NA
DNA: TGTGCCAGCAGTGACTCTTCGGGGACTAGCAATGAGCAGTTCTTC
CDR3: CASSDSSGTSNEQFF

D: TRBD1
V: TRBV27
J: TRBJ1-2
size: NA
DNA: TGTGCCAGCAGTGCCGGACAGGGGGGAAGCTATGGCTACACCTTC
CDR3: CASSAGQGGSYGYTF

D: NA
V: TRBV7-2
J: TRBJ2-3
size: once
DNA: TGTGCCAGCAGCTTAGCCCCCCGGGAAGATCGGTCAGATACGCAGTATTTT
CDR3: CASSLAPREDRSDTQYF

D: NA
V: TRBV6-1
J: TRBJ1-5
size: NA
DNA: TGTGCCAGCAGTGAATTGGGTGGGGACATCCTTCCCCAGCATTTT
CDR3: CASSELGGDILPQHF

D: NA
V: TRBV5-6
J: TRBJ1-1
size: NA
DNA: TGTGCCAGCAGCTACAACCAGGGTATTGAAGCTTTCTTT
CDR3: CASSYNQGIEAFF

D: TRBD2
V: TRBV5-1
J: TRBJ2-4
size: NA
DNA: TGCGCCAGCAGCTCCAACCCGGGACTAGCGGGTCTAGCCAAAAACATTCAGTACTTC
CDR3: CASSSNPGLAGLAKNIQYF

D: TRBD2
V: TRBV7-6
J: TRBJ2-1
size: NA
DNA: TGTGCCAGCAGCTTAGGGCCAATAGCGGGCCTCGGGGATGAGCAGTTCTTC
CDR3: CASSLGPIAGLGDEQFF

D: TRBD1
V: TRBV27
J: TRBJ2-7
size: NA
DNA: TGTGCCAGCAGTATCGGGACAGCTCCCTTCTACGAGCAGTACTTC
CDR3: CASSIGTAPFYEQYF

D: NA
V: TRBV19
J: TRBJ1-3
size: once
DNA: TGTGCCAGTAGTATAGCCGGACGCCGGGAGCGATTAAGCTCTGGAAACACCATATATTTT
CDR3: CASSIAGRRERLSSGNTIYF

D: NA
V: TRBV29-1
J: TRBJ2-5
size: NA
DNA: TGCAGCGTTGAAGAATGGTCAGGGCTGGAGCAGACCCAGTACTTC
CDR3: CSVEEWSGLEQTQYF

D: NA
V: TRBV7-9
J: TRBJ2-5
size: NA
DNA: TGTGCCAGCAGCGGAACGCCCGGGACAACCCAAGAGACCCAGTACTTC
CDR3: CASSGTPGTTQETQYF

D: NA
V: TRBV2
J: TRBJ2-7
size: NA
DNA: TGTGCCAGCAGTGTTTCTACCGAGCAGTACTTC
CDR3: CASSVSTEQYF

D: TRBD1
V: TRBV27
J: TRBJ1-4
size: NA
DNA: TGTGCCAGCAAGGGGGACAGGGTTCCAGAAAAACTGTTTTTT
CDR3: CASKGDRVPEKLFF

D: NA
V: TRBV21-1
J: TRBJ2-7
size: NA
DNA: TGTGCCAGCGCCGATACGGACAGAAGCTACGAGCAGTACTTC
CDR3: CASADTDRSYEQYF

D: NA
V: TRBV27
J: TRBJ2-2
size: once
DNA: TGTGCCAGCAGTTTATCGAGGGGGGAGCTGTTTTTT
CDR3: CASSLSRGELFF

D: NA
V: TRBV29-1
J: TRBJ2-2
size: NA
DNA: TGCAGCGTTGATGGTGGGCTCGGGGAGCTGTTTTTT
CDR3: CSVDGGLGELFF

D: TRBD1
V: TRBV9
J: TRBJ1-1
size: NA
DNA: TGTGCCAGCAGCGTAGCGGCAGGGGGCACTGAAGCTTTCTTT
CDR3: CASSVAAGGTEAFF

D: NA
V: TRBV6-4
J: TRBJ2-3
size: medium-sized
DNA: TGTGCCAGCAGTGACAGGGGGACAGATACGCAGTATTTT
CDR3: CASSDRGTDTQYF

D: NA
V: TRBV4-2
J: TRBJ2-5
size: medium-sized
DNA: TGTGCCAGCAGCCAAGAATTTACAGGGACAGAGACCCAGTACTTC
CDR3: CASSQEFTGTETQYF

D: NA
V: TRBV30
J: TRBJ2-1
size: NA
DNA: TGTGCCTGGAGTGTACTGGGGACTTTGGATGAGCAGTTCTTC
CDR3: CAWSVLGTLDEQFF

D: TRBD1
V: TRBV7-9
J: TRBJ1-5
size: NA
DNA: TGTGCCAGCAGCTCGACAGGGGGAGACCAGCCCCAGCATTTT
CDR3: CASSSTGGDQPQHF

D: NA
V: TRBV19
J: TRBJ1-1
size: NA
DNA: TGTGCCAGTAGTCTTGGACAGTACACTGAAGCTTTCTTT
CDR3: CASSLGQYTEAFF

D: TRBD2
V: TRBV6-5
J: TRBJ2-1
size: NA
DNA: TGTGCCAGCAGTTACCACGACGGGGGGTATGAGCAGTTCTTC
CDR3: CASSYHDGGYEQFF

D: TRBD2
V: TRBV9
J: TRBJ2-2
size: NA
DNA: TGTGCCAGCAGCGTAGGGGTGACTAGCCAGGGAGGCGGCACCGGGGAGCTGTTTTTT
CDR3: CASSVGVTSQGGGTGELFF

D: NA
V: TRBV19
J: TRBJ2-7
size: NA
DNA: TGTGCCAGTAGTTTCGGCGGAGTCACCTACGAGCAGTACTTC
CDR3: CASSFGGVTYEQYF

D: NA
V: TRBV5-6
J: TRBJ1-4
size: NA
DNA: TGTGCCAGCAGCCCGACAGGAGCAACTAATGAAAAACTGTTTTTT
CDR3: CASSPTGATNEKLFF

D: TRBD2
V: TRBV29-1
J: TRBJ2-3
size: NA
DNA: TGCAGCGTTGAGCGGGAGGGGTTGGATACGCAGTATTTT
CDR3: CSVEREGLDTQYF

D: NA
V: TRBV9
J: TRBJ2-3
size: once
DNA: TGTGCCAGCAGCGTAGGGCTAGCGAACACAGATACGCAGTATTTT
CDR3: CASSVGLANTDTQYF